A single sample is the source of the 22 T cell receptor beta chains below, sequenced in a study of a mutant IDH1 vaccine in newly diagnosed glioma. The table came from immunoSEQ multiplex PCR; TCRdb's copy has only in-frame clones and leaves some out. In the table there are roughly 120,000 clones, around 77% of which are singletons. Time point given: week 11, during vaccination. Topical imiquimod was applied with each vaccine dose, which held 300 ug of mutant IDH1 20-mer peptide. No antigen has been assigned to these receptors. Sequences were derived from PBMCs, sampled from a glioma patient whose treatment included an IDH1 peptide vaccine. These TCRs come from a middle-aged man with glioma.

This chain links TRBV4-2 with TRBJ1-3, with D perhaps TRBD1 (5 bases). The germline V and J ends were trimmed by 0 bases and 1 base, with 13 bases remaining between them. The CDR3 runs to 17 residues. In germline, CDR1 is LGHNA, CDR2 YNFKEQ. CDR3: CASSQEGGRGSGNTIYF. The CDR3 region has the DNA TGTGCCAGCAGCCAAGAAGGAGGTAGGGGTTCTGGAAACACCATATATTTT.

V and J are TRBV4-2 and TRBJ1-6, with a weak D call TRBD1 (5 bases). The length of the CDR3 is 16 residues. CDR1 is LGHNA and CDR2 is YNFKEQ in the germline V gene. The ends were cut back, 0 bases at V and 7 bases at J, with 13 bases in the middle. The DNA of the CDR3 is TGTGCCAGCAGCCAAGATTGGAGCAGGGTAAATTCACCCCTCCACTTT. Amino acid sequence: CASSQDWSRVNSPLHF.

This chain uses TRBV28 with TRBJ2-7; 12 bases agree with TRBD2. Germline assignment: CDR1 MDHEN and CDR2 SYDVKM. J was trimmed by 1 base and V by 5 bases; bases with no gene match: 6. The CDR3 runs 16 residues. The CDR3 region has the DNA TGTGCCAGCAGTCAGCCGCTAGCGGGAGGGTCCTACGAGCAGTACTTC. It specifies CASSQPLAGGSYEQYF.

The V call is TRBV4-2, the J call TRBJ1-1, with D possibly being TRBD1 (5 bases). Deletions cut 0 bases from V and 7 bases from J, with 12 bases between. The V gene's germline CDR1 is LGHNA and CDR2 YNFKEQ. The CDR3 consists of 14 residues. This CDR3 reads CASSQDQGFGEAFF. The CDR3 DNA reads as TGTGCCAGCAGCCAAGATCAGGGATTCGGTGAAGCTTTCTTT.

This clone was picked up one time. The CDR3 nucleotides read TGTGCCAGCAGCCCATGGACAGGGACAGCTCAAGAGACCCAGTACTTC. Protein sequence: CASSPWTGTAQETQYF. The chain joins TRBV7-2 to TRBJ2-5, with TRBD1 identical over 8 bases. J lost 2 bases, V lost 5 bases, and 10 bases had no gene match. The CDR3 covers 16 residues. CDR1 is SGHTA and CDR2 is FQGNSA in the germline V gene. Full variable domain (outside the CDR3, taken from reference TRBV7-2 and TRBJ2-5): GAGVSQSPSNKVTEKGKDVELRCDPISGHTALYWYRQSLGQGLEFLIYFQGNSAPDKSGLPSDRFSAERTGGSVSTLTIQRTQQEDSAVYLCASSPWTGTAQETQYFGPGTRLLVL.

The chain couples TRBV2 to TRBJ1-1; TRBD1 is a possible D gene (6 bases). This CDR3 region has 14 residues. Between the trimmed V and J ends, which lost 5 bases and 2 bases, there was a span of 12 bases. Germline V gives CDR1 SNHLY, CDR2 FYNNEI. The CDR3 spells CASSYDRFNTEAFF. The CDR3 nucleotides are TGTGCCAGCAGTTATGACAGGTTTAACACTGAAGCTTTCTTT.

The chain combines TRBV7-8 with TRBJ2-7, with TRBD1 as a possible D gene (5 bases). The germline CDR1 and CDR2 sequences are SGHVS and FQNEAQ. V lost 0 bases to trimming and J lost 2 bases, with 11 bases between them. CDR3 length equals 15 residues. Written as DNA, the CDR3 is TGTGCCAGCAGCTTAGCGCAGGGTAGCCCCTACGAGCAGTACTTC. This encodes CASSLAQGSPYEQYF.

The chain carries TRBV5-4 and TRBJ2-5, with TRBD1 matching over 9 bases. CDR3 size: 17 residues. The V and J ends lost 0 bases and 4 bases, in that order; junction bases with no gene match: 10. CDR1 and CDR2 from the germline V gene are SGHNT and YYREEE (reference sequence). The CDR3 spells CASSLAVGQGLGETQYF. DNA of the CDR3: TGTGCCAGCAGCTTGGCCGTAGGACAGGGGTTGGGAGAGACCCAGTACTTC. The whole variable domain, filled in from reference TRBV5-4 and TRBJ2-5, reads ETGVTQSPTHLIKTRGQQVTLRCSSQSGHNTVSWYQQALGQGPQFIFQYYREEENGRGNFPPRFSGLQFPNYSSELNVNALELDDSALYLCASSLAVGQGLGETQYFGPGTRLLVL.

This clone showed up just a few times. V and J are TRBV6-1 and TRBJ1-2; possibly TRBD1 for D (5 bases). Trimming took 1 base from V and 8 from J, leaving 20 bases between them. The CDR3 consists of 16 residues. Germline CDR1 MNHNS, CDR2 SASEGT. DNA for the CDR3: TGTGCCAGCAGTGAAGAAGGGACCGTTCTCCCGAACGGCTACACCTTC. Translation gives CASSEEGTVLPNGYTF.

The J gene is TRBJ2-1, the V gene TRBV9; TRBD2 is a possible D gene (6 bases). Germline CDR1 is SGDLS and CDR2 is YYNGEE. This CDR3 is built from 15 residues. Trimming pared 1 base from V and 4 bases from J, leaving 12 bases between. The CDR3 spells CASSVTNSGYNEQFF. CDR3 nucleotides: TGTGCCAGCAGCGTAACTAATAGCGGATACAATGAGCAGTTCTTC.

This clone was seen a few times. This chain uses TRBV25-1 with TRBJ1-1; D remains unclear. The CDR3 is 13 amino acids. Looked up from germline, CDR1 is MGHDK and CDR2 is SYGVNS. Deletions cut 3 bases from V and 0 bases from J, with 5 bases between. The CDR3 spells CASSDHLNTEAFF. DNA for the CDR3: TGTGCCAGCAGTGACCACCTGAACACTGAAGCTTTCTTT.

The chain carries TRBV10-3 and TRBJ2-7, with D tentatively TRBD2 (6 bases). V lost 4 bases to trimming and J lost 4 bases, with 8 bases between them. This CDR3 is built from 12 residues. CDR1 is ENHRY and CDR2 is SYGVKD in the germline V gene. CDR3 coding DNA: TGTGCCATCAGTGCGCTAGCGTACGAGCAGTACTTC. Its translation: CAISALAYEQYF.

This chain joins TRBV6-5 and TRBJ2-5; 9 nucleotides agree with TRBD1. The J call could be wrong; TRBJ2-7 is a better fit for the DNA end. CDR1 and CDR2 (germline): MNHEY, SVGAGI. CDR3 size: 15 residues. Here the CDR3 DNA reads TGTGCCAGCAGTTACCGGGACAGGGTTTCCGGCGAGCAGTACTTC. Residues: CASSYRDRVSGEQYF.

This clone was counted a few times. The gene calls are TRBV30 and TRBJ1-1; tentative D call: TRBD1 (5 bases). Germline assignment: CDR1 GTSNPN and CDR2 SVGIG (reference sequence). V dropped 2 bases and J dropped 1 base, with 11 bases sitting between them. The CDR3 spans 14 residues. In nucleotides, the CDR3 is TGTGCCTGGAGTCCACTGGGGGGGAACACTGAAGCTTTCTTT. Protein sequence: CAWSPLGGNTEAFF.

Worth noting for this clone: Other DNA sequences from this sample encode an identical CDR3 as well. The chain's CDR3 is CAWSVGTGPYEQYF. The CDR3 nucleotides read TGTGCCTGGAGTGTAGGGACAGGGCCCTACGAGCAGTACTTC. The rearrangement uses TRBV30 and TRBJ2-7; 9 positions agree with TRBD1. Trimming took 0 bases from V and 2 from J; bases not matched to a gene: 2. CDR3 length equals 14 residues. Germline lookup yields CDR1 GTSNPN and CDR2 SVGIG (reference sequence).

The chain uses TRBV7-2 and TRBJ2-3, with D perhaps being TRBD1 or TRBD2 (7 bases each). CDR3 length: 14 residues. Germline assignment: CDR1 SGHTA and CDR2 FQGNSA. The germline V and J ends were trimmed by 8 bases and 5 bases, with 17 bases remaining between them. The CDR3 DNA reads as TGTGCCAGCGGGAGGGGGCTCGGTGGAGATACGCAGTATTTT. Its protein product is CASGRGLGGDTQYF.

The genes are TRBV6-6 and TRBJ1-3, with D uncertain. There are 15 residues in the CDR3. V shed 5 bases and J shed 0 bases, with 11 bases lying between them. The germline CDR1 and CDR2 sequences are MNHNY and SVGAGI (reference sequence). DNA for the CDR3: TGTGCCAGCAGTCACGGGCAGAGCTCTGGAAACACCATATATTTT. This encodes CASSHGQSSGNTIYF.

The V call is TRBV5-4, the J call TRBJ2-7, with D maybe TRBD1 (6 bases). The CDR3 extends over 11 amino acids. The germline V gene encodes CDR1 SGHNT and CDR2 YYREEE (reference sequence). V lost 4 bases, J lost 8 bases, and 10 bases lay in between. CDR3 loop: CASSTGSKQYF. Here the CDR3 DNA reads TGTGCCAGCAGCACAGGGTCGAAGCAGTACTTC.

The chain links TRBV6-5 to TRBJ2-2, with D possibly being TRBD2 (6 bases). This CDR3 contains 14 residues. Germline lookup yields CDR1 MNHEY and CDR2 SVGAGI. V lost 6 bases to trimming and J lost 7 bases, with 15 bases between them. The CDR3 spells CASSSQGGHGELFF. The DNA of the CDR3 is TGTGCCAGCAGCTCCCAGGGAGGTCACGGGGAGCTGTTTTTT.

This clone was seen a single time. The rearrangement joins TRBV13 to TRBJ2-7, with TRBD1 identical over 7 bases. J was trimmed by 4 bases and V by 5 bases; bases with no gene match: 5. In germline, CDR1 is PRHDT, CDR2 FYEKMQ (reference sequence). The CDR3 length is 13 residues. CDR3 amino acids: CASSPGQMYEQYF. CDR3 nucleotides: TGTGCCAGCAGCCCGGGACAGATGTACGAGCAGTACTTC. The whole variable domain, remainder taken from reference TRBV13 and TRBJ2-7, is AAGVIQSPRHLIKEKRETATLKCYPIPRHDTVYWYQQGPGQDPQFLISFYEKMQSDKGSIPDRFSAQQFSDYHSELNMSSLELGDSALYFCASSPGQMYEQYFGPGTRLTVT.

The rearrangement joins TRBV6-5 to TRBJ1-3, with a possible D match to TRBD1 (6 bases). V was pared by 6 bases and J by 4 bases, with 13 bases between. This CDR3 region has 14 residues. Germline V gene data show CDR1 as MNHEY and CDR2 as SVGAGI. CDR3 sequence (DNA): TGTGCCAGCAGCTACCGGGGGGCCGGAAACACCATATATTTT. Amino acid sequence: CASSYRGAGNTIYF.

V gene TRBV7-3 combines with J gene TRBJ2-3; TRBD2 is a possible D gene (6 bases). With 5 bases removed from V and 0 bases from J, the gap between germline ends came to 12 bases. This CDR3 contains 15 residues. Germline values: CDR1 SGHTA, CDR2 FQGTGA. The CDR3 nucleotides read TGTGCCAGCAGCCGATCTAGCGTAAGCACAGATACGCAGTATTTT. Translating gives CASSRSSVSTDTQYF.